Here is one T cell receptor (beta chain) with its context. V was cut by 4 bases and J by 1 base, with 10 bases left in between. Per the germline V gene, CDR1 is SEHNR and CDR2 is FQNEAQ (reference sequence). The CDR3 has 15 amino acids. This record belongs to a study of shared clonotypes between healthy human individuals. Generated by immunoSEQ multiplex PCR, the TCRdb table keeps only in-frame clones and is missing some. Of 2 million to 2.5 million clones detected, 93% appear once; the ten largest clones hold 0.39%. The clonotype comes from a man younger than 35 in good health. Some clones in this sample may be carry-over from other donors' samples. Sequencing was carried out using naive CD4+ T cells from PBMCs. Subset of the sample: CD45RA+ positively selected. The V gene is TRBV7-9, the J gene TRBJ1-4; D is unclear. CDR3 loop: CASSSQLGTNEKLFF. In DNA form, the CDR3 reads TGTGCCAGCAGCTCACAGCTGGGAACTAATGAAAAACTGTTTTTT. Together with reference TRBV7-9 and TRBJ1-4, the CDR3 gives the full variable domain: DTGVSQNPRHKITKRGQNVTFRCDPISEHNRLYWYRQTLGQGPEFLTYFQNEAQLEKSRLLSDRFSAERPKGSFSTLEIQRTEQGDSAMYLCASSSQLGTNEKLFFGSGTQLSVL.